Listed here are 2 T cell receptor beta chains from one sample, sequenced in a study of blood T cell repertoires in COVID-19. TCRdb's copy holds only in-frame clones and misses some; the assay was immunoSEQ multiplex PCR. The data show some 87,000 clones, with about 76% seen just once and 15% to 20% held by the top ten. The sample consisted of peripheral blood. Receptors originate from a woman of 80 years or more with active or convalescent COVID-19.

V usage is TRBV3-1 (or the pseudogene TRBV3-2) and J usage is TRBJ1-1; 7 bases line up with TRBD1. This CDR3 has 14 amino acids. CDR1 LGHDT and CDR2 YNNKEL come from the germline V gene (reference sequence). J was trimmed by 6 bases and V by 3 bases; bases with no gene match: 7. The CDR3 nucleotides are TGTGCCAGCAGCCAGCAGGGGGTATCCTCTGAAGCTTTCTTT. It translates to CASSQQGVSSEAFF.

This clone occurred many times. The chain couples TRBV28 to TRBJ2-7; 9 bases fit TRBD1. V was clipped by 4 bases and J by 5 bases; unmatched bases: 9. CDR3 length: 15 residues. CDR1 is MDHEN and CDR2 is SYDVKM in the germline V gene. Written as DNA, the CDR3 is TGTGCCAGCAGTTGGACAGGGGTCGAAGTCCACGAGCAGTACTTC. This gives the protein CASSWTGVEVHEQYF.